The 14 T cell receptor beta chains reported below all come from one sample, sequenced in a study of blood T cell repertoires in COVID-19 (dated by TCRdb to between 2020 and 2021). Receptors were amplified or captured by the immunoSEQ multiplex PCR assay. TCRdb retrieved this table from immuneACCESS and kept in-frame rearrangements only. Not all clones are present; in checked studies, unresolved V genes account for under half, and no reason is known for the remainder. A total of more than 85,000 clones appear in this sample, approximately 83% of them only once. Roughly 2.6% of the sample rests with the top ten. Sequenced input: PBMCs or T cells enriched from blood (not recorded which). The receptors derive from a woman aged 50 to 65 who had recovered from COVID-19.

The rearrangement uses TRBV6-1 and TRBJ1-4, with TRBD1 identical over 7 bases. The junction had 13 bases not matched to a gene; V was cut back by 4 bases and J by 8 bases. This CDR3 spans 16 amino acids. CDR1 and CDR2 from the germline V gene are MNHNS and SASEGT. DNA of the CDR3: TGTGCCAGCAGTGCTATACCGGGACAGCGCAACGAAAAACTGTTTTTT. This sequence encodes CASSAIPGQRNEKLFF.

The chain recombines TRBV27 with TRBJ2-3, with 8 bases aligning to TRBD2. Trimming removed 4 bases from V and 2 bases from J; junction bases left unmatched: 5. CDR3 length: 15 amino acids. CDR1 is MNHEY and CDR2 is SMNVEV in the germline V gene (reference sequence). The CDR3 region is CASSYSGKDTDTQYF. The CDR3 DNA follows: TGTGCCAGCAGTTATAGCGGGAAGGACACAGATACGCAGTATTTT.

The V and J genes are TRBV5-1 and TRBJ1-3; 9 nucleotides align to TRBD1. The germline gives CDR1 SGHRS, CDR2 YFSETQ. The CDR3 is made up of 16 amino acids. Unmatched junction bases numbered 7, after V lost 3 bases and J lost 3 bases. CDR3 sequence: CASSSRGQGFGNTIYF. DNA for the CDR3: TGCGCCAGCAGCTCGAGGGGACAGGGATTTGGAAACACCATATATTTT.

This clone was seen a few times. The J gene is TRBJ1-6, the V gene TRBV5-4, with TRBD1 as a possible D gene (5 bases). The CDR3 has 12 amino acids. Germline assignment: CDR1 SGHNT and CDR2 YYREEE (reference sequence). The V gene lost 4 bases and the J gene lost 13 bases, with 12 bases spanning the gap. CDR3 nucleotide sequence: TGTGCCAGCAGCCAAAACCAGGGTCCCCTCCACTTT. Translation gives CASSQNQGPLHF.

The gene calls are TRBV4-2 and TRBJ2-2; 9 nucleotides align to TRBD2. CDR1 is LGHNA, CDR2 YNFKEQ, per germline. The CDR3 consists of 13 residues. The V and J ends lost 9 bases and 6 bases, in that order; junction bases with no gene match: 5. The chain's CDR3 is CASTSGPPGELFF. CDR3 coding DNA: TGTGCCAGTACTAGCGGGCCCCCCGGGGAGCTGTTTTTT.

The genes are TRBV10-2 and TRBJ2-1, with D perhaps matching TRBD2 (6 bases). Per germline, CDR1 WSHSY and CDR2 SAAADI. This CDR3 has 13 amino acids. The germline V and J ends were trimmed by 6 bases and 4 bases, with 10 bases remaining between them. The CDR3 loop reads CASRRDLYNEQFF. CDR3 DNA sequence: TGCGCCAGCAGGCGGGACTTATACAATGAGCAGTTCTTC.

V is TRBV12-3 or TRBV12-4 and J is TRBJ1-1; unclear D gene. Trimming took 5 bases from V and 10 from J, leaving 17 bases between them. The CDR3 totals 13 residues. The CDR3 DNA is TGTGCCAGCAGTATGACGGGTTCCATGGGAGCTTTCTTT. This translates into CASSMTGSMGAFF.

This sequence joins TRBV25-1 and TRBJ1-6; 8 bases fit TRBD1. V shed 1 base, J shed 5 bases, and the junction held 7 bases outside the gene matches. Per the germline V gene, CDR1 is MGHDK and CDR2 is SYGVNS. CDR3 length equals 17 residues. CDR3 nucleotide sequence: TGTGCCAGCAGTGAATCGACAGGGGTTTGGGATAATTCACCCCTCCACTTT. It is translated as CASSESTGVWDNSPLHF.

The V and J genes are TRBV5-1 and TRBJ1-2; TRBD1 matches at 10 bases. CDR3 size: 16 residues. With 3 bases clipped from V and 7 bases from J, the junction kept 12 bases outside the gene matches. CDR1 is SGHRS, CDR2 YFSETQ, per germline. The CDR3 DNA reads TGCGCCAGCAGCTCAGTACCGGGACAGGGGACCGGTGGCTACACCTTC. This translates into CASSSVPGQGTGGYTF.

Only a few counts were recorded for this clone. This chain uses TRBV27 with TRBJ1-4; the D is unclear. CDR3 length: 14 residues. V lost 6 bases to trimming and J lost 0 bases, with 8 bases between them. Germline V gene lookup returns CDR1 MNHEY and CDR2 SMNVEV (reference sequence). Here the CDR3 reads CASRGVATNEKLFF. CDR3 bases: TGTGCCAGCAGGGGCGTCGCAACTAATGAAAAACTGTTTTTT.

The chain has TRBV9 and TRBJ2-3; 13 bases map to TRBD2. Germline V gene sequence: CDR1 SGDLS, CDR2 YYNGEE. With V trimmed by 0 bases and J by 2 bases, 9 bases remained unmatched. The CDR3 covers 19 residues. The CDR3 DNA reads TGTGCCAGCAGCGTAGGGTGGACTAGCGGGGGAGCGATCACAGATACGCAGTATTTT. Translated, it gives CASSVGWTSGGAITDTQYF.

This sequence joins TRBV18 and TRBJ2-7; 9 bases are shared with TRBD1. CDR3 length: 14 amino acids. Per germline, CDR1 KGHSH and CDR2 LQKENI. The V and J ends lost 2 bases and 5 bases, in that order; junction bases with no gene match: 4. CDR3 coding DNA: TGTGCCAGCTCACCAAGGGACAGGGCCGACGAGCAGTACTTC. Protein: CASSPRDRADEQYF. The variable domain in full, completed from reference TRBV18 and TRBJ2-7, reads NAGVMQNPRHLVRRRGQEARLRCSPMKGHSHVYWYRQLPEEGLKFMVYLQKENIIDESGMPKERFSAEFPKEGPSILRIQQVVRGDSAAYFCASSPRDRADEQYFGPGTRLTVT.

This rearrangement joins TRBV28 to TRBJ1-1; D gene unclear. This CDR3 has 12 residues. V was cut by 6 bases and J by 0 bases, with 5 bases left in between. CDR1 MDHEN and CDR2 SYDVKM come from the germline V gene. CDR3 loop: CASRTVNTEAFF. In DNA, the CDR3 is TGTGCCAGCAGAACAGTGAACACTGAAGCTTTCTTT.

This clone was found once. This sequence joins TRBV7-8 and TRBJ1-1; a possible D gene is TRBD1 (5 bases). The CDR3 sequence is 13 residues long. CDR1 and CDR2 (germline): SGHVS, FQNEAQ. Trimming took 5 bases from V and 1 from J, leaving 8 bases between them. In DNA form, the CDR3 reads TGTGCCAGCAGCCTTGGACAGAACACTGAAGCTTTCTTT. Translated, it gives CASSLGQNTEAFF. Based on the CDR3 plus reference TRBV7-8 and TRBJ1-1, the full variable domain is GAGVSQSPRYKVAKRGQDVALRCDPISGHVSLFWYQQALGQGPEFLTYFQNEAQLDKSGLPSDRFFAERPEGSVSTLKIQRTQQEDSAVYLCASSLGQNTEAFFGQGTRLTVV.